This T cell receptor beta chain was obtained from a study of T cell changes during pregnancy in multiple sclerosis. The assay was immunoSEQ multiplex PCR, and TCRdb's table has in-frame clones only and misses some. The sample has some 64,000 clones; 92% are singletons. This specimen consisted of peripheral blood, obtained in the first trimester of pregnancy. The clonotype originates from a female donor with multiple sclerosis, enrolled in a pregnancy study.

CDR3 loop: CASSPTSGGTGANVLTF. CDR3 in DNA: TGTGCCAGCTCACCAACCAGTGGCGGCACTGGGGCCAACGTCCTGACTTTC. The V call is TRBV18, the J call TRBJ2-6, with unresolved D. Per the germline V gene, CDR1 is KGHSH and CDR2 is LQKENI. Trimming stripped 2 bases from V and 2 bases from J, with 13 bases between. There are 17 residues in the CDR3.